These 25 T cell receptor beta chains were sequenced from one sample in a study of blood T cell repertoires in COVID-19. Profiling relied on immunoSEQ multiplex PCR, and the TCRdb table lists in-frame clones only, not all of them. The sample has about 350,000 clones; about 91% are singletons. Sequencing was done on a sample of peripheral blood. Receptors originate from a man aged 30-40 years with COVID-19, enrolled during active disease.

J is TRBJ2-7 and V is TRBV2, with D perhaps TRBD2 (6 bases). Trimming cost V 5 bases and J 7 bases, with 24 bases left between them. CDR1 and CDR2 (germline): SNHLY, FYNNEI. This CDR3 has 16 amino acids. CDR3 loop: CASSKGGLARPLEQYF. DNA of the CDR3: TGTGCCAGCAGTAAGGGAGGTTTAGCGAGACCTTTAGAGCAGTACTTC.

The chain combines TRBV6-5 with TRBJ1-6; D is perhaps TRBD1 (6 bases). CDR3 size: 14 residues. V lost 6 bases to trimming and J lost 10 bases, with 16 bases between them. Germline-derived CDR1 and CDR2 are MNHEY and SVGAGI. The CDR3 DNA reads as TGTGCCAGCAGCGACCTGACAGGCCGATCACCCCTCCACTTT. Amino acid sequence: CASSDLTGRSPLHF.

The sample holds one count of this clone. The rearrangement links TRBV28 to TRBJ2-1; no clear D gene. V lost 1 base, J lost 4 bases, and 11 bases lay in between. Looked up from germline, CDR1 is MDHEN and CDR2 is SYDVKM. The CDR3 is 15 amino acids. This CDR3 is CASSLSTARYNEQFF. The CDR3 DNA reads TGTGCCAGCAGTTTATCGACTGCTCGTTACAATGAGCAGTTCTTC.

The chain is built from TRBV14 and TRBJ1-1; 9 nucleotides line up with TRBD1. CDR3 length: 13 amino acids. From germline, CDR1 is SGHDN and CDR2 FVKESK. J was trimmed by 3 bases and V by 8 bases; bases with no gene match: 4. The CDR3, as DNA: TGTGCCAGCGACAGGGGGAGACACACTGAAGCTTTCTTT. Protein: CASDRGRHTEAFF.

This clone was picked up a small number of times. The V and J genes are TRBV7-2 and TRBJ1-2; 9 bases match TRBD1. V lost 5 bases to trimming and J lost 4 bases; unmatched junction nucleotides: 2. This CDR3 spans 13 amino acids. Germline assignment: CDR1 SGHTA and CDR2 FQGNSA. The CDR3 DNA is TGTGCCAGCAGCCAGGGACAGGGCTATGGCTACACCTTC. This sequence encodes CASSQGQGYGYTF.

This clone occurred once. The chain combines TRBV3-1 (or the pseudogene TRBV3-2) with TRBJ2-3; perhaps TRBD2 as D (5 bases). V was shortened by 4 bases and J by 2 bases, with 16 bases between the two germline ends. Germline V gene lookup returns CDR1 LGHDT and CDR2 YNNKEL (reference sequence). The CDR3 has 16 amino acids. CDR3 DNA sequence: TGTGCCAGCAGCCTCGACTACTTCGGATACACAGATACGCAGTATTTT. This encodes CASSLDYFGYTDTQYF.

The V call is TRBV7-3, the J call TRBJ2-2, with D possibly TRBD1 on 6 matching bases. The CDR3 loop spans 15 amino acids. Per germline, CDR1 SGHTA and CDR2 FQGTGA. The V end lost 5 bases, the J end lost 6 bases, and 16 bases lay between the germline ends. CDR3 region: CASSPDRQFAGELFF. CDR3 in DNA: TGTGCCAGCAGCCCCGACAGGCAATTCGCCGGGGAGCTGTTTTTT.

Points on this clone: Other DNA sequences from this sample encode an identical CDR3 as well. The V call is TRBV2, the J call TRBJ2-5; no firm D call. The CDR3 is made up of 12 amino acids. Germline V gene data show CDR1 as SNHLY and CDR2 as FYNNEI. Trimming shortened V by 0 bases and J by 5 bases, and 4 bases separated the two germline ends. The CDR3 bases are TGTGCCAGCAGTGAAGCACGGGAGACCCAGTACTTC. Its translation: CASSEARETQYF.

This clone was recorded only once. The CDR3 region has the DNA TGTGCCAGCAGTGCCGGCAGGGCGGGAACTTTTCACTACGAGCAGTACTTC. Residues: CASSAGRAGTFHYEQYF. The V call is TRBV6-4, the J call TRBJ2-7; possible D gene TRBD2, 6 bases. CDR1 and CDR2 (germline): MRHNA, SNTAGT. This CDR3 has 17 amino acids. Trimming stripped 4 bases from V and 3 bases from J, with 22 bases between.

The V call is TRBV7-3, the J call TRBJ1-1; 12 nucleotides line up with TRBD1. The CDR3 loop spans 13 amino acids. V lost 5 bases, J lost 10 bases, and 5 bases stayed unmatched. The germline CDR1 and CDR2 sequences are SGHTA and FQGTGA. The CDR3 region is CASSGRDRGRAFF. In DNA form, the CDR3 reads TGTGCCAGCAGCGGCCGGGACAGGGGGCGAGCTTTCTTT. Using reference TRBV7-3 and TRBJ1-1 for the parts outside the CDR3, the full variable domain is GAGVSQTPSNKVTEKGKYVELRCDPISGHTALYWYRQSLGQGPEFLIYFQGTGAADDSGLPNDRFFAVRPEGSVSTLKIQRTERGDSAVYLCASSGRDRGRAFFGQGTRLTVV.

V is TRBV30 and J is TRBJ1-1, with D possibly being TRBD1 (5 bases). The ends were cut back, 0 bases at V and 7 bases at J, with 12 bases in the middle. The CDR3 consists of 13 residues. Germline V gene sequence: CDR1 GTSNPN, CDR2 SVGIG (reference sequence). CDR3 in amino acids: CAWSVQTGGEAFF. CDR3 DNA: TGTGCCTGGAGTGTACAAACGGGGGGTGAAGCTTTCTTT.

This clone is a singleton in its sample. This rearrangement joins TRBV5-1 to TRBJ2-7; the match to TRBD1 covers 9 bases. The V gene's germline CDR1 is SGHRS and CDR2 YFSETQ. This CDR3 is built from 14 residues. J was trimmed by 6 bases and V by 4 bases; bases with no gene match: 8. CDR3 DNA: TGCGCCAGCAGCACCGGGACAGGGTTGGTCGAGCAGTACTTC. This sequence encodes CASSTGTGLVEQYF.

The chain is built from TRBV5-6 and TRBJ1-1, with a weak D call TRBD1 (5 bases). Germline values: CDR1 SGHDT, CDR2 YYEEEE. V was pared by 4 bases and J by 1 base, with 20 bases between. The CDR3 contains 17 residues. This chain's CDR3 is CASSPTASRRGNTEAFF. The CDR3 nucleotides read TGTGCCAGCAGCCCTACAGCCTCGAGGAGGGGGAACACTGAAGCTTTCTTT. Full variable domain (remainder filled in from reference TRBV5-6 and TRBJ1-1): DAGVTQSPTHLIKTRGQQVTLRCSPKSGHDTVSWYQQALGQGPQFIFQYYEEEERQRGNFPDRFSGHQFPNYSSELNVNALLLGDSALYLCASSPTASRRGNTEAFFGQGTRLTVV.

The chain carries TRBV19 and TRBJ2-1; 12 bases fit TRBD2. Germline CDR1 and CDR2: LNHDA and SQIVND (reference sequence). The CDR3 length is 16 residues. Trimming cost V 1 base and J 8 bases; bases outside gene matches: 6. The CDR3 here is CASSIVWLAGGHEQFF. In DNA, the CDR3 is TGTGCCAGTAGTATAGTGTGGCTAGCGGGAGGGCATGAGCAGTTCTTC. The complete variable domain, with remaining parts taken from reference TRBV19 and TRBJ2-1, reads DGGITQSPKYLFRKEGQNVTLSCEQNLNHDAMYWYRQDPGQGLRLIYYSQIVNDFQKGDIAEGYSVSREKKESFPLTVTSAQKNPTAFYLCASSIVWLAGGHEQFFGPGTRLTVL.

The genes are TRBV24-1 and TRBJ2-1, with TRBD2 identical over 7 bases. This CDR3 has 11 residues. Looked up from germline, CDR1 is KGHDR and CDR2 is SFDVKD. Losses at the gene ends were 9 bases for V and 7 bases for J; bases not matched to a gene: 2. As DNA, the CDR3 is TGTGCCACCGGGAGGGGTAATGAGCAGTTCTTC. It yields the protein CATGRGNEQFF.

This chain links TRBV24-1 with TRBJ2-7; 7 bases fit TRBD1. Per the germline V gene, CDR1 is KGHDR and CDR2 is SFDVKD. The CDR3 spans 14 residues. The V gene end was trimmed by 4 bases and the J gene end by 2 bases; junction bases not matched to a gene: 4. In DNA form, the CDR3 reads TGTGCCACCAGTGAAAGAACAGGGGCCTACGAGCAGTACTTC. Protein: CATSERTGAYEQYF.

This clone was counted once. The V and J genes are TRBV7-9 and TRBJ1-5; 7 bases match TRBD1. J lost 5 bases, V lost 5 bases, and 12 bases had no gene match. This CDR3 comprises 16 residues. Germline V lookup: CDR1 SEHNR, CDR2 FQNEAQ (reference sequence). The CDR3 DNA sequence: TGTGCCAGCAGCCCAGAGACAGGGCGGGGGGATCAGCCCCAGCATTTT. Its translation: CASSPETGRGDQPQHF.

This chain joins TRBV5-6 and TRBJ1-4, with a weak D call TRBD1 (5 bases). Looked up from germline, CDR1 is SGHDT and CDR2 is YYEEEE. Trimming stripped 1 base from V and 6 bases from J, with 16 bases between. This CDR3 contains 16 residues. The CDR3 is CASSLWGRRLDEKLFF. The CDR3 bases are TGTGCCAGCAGCTTGTGGGGCAGGCGGCTGGATGAAAAACTGTTTTTT.

The rearrangement links TRBV7-2 to TRBJ2-5, with 11 bases matching TRBD2. The V and J ends lost 5 bases and 5 bases, in that order; junction bases with no gene match: 10. Germline V gene lookup returns CDR1 SGHTA and CDR2 FQGNSA. This CDR3 is 16 amino acids long. In nucleotides, the CDR3 is TGTGCCAGCAGCGCCCAGCTAGCGGGGGGCGGGGAGACCCAGTACTTC. Amino acid sequence: CASSAQLAGGGETQYF. Combining the CDR3 with reference TRBV7-2 and TRBJ2-5 gives the whole variable domain GAGVSQSPSNKVTEKGKDVELRCDPISGHTALYWYRQSLGQGLEFLIYFQGNSAPDKSGLPSDRFSAERTGGSVSTLTIQRTQQEDSAVYLCASSAQLAGGGETQYFGPGTRLLVL.

The J gene is TRBJ2-2, the V gene TRBV11-2; 14 bases agree with TRBD2. The CDR3 is made up of 17 amino acids. The V and J ends lost 4 bases and 5 bases, in that order; junction bases with no gene match: 6. Germline-derived CDR1 and CDR2 are SGHAT and FQNNGV. The CDR3, as DNA: TGTGCCAGCAGCTCCGGACTAGCGGGGGGACGAACCGGGGAGCTGTTTTTT. Translation gives CASSSGLAGGRTGELFF.

This chain connects TRBV7-3 to TRBJ2-7, with a possible D match to TRBD1 (5 bases). Looked up from germline, CDR1 is SGHTA and CDR2 is FQGTGA. Trimming left V 5 bases short and J 2 bases short, with 16 bases between. This CDR3 spans 15 amino acids. CDR3 amino acids: CASSPTRERAYEQYF. CDR3 bases: TGTGCCAGCAGCCCTACCAGGGAAAGGGCCTACGAGCAGTACTTC. Full variable domain (remainder filled in from reference TRBV7-3 and TRBJ2-7): GAGVSQTPSNKVTEKGKYVELRCDPISGHTALYWYRQSLGQGPEFLIYFQGTGAADDSGLPNDRFFAVRPEGSVSTLKIQRTERGDSAVYLCASSPTRERAYEQYFGPGTRLTVT.

The V gene is TRBV11-3, the J gene TRBJ2-2; 10 nucleotides line up with TRBD2. Germline loops: CDR1 SGHNT, CDR2 YENEEA. CDR3 length equals 16 residues. V shed 2 bases, J shed 1 base, and the junction held 1 base outside the gene matches. The CDR3 region has the DNA TGTGCCAGCAGCTTATTAGCGGGGGGGAACACCGGGGAGCTGTTTTTT. Its protein is CASSLLAGGNTGELFF.

The rearrangement joins TRBV11-2 to TRBJ1-1; 9 bases line up with TRBD1. J lost 6 bases, V lost 5 bases, and 10 bases had no gene match. The CDR3 contains 15 residues. Per the germline V gene, CDR1 is SGHAT and CDR2 is FQNNGV. CDR3 sequence: CASSVTGGAGSEAFF. The CDR3 nucleotides read TGTGCCAGCAGCGTTACAGGGGGCGCTGGTTCTGAAGCTTTCTTT.

This clone was seen more than once but under ten times. The gene calls are TRBV19 and TRBJ1-2; no clear D. The germline V gene encodes CDR1 LNHDA and CDR2 SQIVND (reference sequence). Trimming removed 5 bases at V and 7 bases at J, with 17 bases between. The CDR3 is 14 residues long. The DNA for the CDR3 is TGTGCCAGTAGTTCCCCCGCCGGTGGAGGTGGCTACACCTTC. Translating gives CASSSPAGGGGYTF.

This sequence joins TRBV23-1 and TRBJ1-1; D call uncertain. TRBV23-1 is known as an ORF, though its function is uncertain. Trimming removed 0 bases from V and 2 bases from J, with 19 bases in between. The CDR3 spans 18 residues. Written as DNA, the CDR3 is TGCGCCAGCAGTCAATCGTGCCGCGAGCCGATCGAAAACACTGAAGCTTTCTTT. This encodes CASSQSCREPIENTEAFF.